These 6 T cell receptor beta chains originate from one sample sequenced in a study of shared clonotypes between healthy human individuals (TCRdb year 2020). Receptor amplification or capture employed the immunoSEQ multiplex PCR assay. The table was pulled from immuneACCESS by TCRdb, which kept in-frame rearrangements only. Such tables lose some clones; where checked, under half of the loss comes from unresolved V genes, and the rest has no known cause. For this sample there are roughly 810,000 clones; 96% appear just once. The top ten clones comprise over 0.2% of the sample. For the CD8 naive samples, CD45RO-negative cells were positively selected for CCR7, yielding a CD45RA+CCR7+ population from which TemRA cells were excluded. The sequencing sample was made of naive CD8+ T cells sorted from blood. The sample's cell subset or site, from its label and the paper: CD45RA+CCR7+. These receptors all come from a man aged 25-45 years in good health.

The rearrangement uses TRBV27 and TRBJ1-5, with D maybe TRBD1 (5 bases). The CDR3 is 13 amino acids. The V end lost 6 bases, the J end lost 3 bases, and 9 bases lay between the germline ends. Germline CDR1 is MNHEY and CDR2 is SMNVEV (reference sequence). The DNA of the CDR3 is TGTGCCAGCAGGCGGGGGTCCAATCAGCCCCAGCATTTT. This translates into CASRRGSNQPQHF.

The chain recombines TRBV5-1 with TRBJ2-7; no reliable D call. V gave up 7 bases and J gave up 0 bases, with 14 bases separating them. Looked up from germline, CDR1 is SGHRS and CDR2 is YFSETQ. The CDR3 contains 14 residues. The CDR3 DNA reads TGCGCCAGCGCCGGGCTATCGAGCTCCTACGAGCAGTACTTC. Translating it yields CASAGLSSSYEQYF.

V is TRBV5-6 and J is TRBJ1-2, with no clear D. From germline, CDR1 is SGHDT and CDR2 YYEEEE. Trimming pared 4 bases from V and 4 bases from J, leaving 17 bases between. The CDR3 loop spans 15 amino acids. CDR3 DNA sequence: TGTGCCAGCAGCCCTGGTGGCCGAAAGGGCTATGGCTACACCTTC. Its translation: CASSPGGRKGYGYTF.

The chain combines TRBV2 with TRBJ1-5; D unclear. Trimming shortened V by 1 base and J by 7 bases, and 5 bases separated the two germline ends. The CDR3 has 12 amino acids. Per germline, CDR1 SNHLY and CDR2 FYNNEI. The DNA of the CDR3 is TGTGCCAGCAGTGAAGAGTTCCAGCCCCAGCATTTT. It translates to CASSEEFQPQHF.

The chain joins TRBV7-6 to TRBJ2-3; D is ambiguous. The CDR3 has 14 residues. V lost 7 bases, J lost 0 bases, and 11 bases lay in between. The V gene's germline CDR1 is SGHVS and CDR2 FNYEAQ. The CDR3 region is CASTASWSTDTQYF. The CDR3 coding sequence is TGTGCCAGCACCGCTTCCTGGAGCACAGATACGCAGTATTTT.

This chain links TRBV18 with TRBJ2-2; D is unclear. Germline loops: CDR1 KGHSH, CDR2 LQKENI. CDR3 size: 16 residues. V was cut by 3 bases and J by 0 bases, with 11 bases left in between. CDR3 nucleotide sequence: TGTGCCAGCTCACCCGAGGACGGATCGAACACCGGGGAGCTGTTTTTT. Amino acid sequence: CASSPEDGSNTGELFF.